The rows below give T cell receptor beta chains drawn from one sample of a study of T cell repertoires in cytomegalovirus infection. TCRdb re-analysed the reads in MiXCR, keeping a single row per CDR3 protein. This sample has about 920,000 distinct CDR3 sequences, with around 31% found just once. No antigens are known for them. Sequencing was performed on cultured CD8+ T cells from PBMCs, taken from culture after CMV antigen stimulation. These receptors were obtained from a human donor in good health (CMV status not recorded). Some clones in this sample may be carry-over from other donors' samples. Both conserved end residues are part of each CDR3. The D gene is left open where the match is weak. Clone size is not always given. Where it is, it says once, few, many or a class for expanded clones.

abundance	d_gene	v_gene	j_gene	CDR3nt	CDR3aa
once	NA	TRBV27	TRBJ1-1	TGTGCCAGCAGTTTAAGCCCCCCGCCGGGACTCCCGAACACTGAAGCTTTCTTT	CASSLSPPPGLPNTEAFF
few	TRBD1	TRBV7-6	TRBJ1-1	TGTGCCAGCAAGGGGCTAGGAGGGGGCGCTTTCTTT	CASKGLGGGAFF
many	NA	TRBV7-6	TRBJ2-1	TGTGCCAGCAGCTTAGAAATATACAATGAGCAGTTCTTC	CASSLEIYNEQFF
many	NA	TRBV7-9	TRBJ2-1	TGTGCCAGCAAGGTGAACAATGAGCAGTTCTTC	CASKVNNEQFF
NA	NA	TRBV9	TRBJ1-1	TGTGCCAGCAGCGTAGGGACCCAAACTGAAGCTTTCTTT	CASSVGTQTEAFF
NA	NA	TRBV7-4	TRBJ2-7	TGTGCCAGCAGCCTCATACGGGGGGCAGCCTACGAGCAGTACTTC	CASSLIRGAAYEQYF
NA	TRBD2	TRBV9	TRBJ2-1	TGTGCCAGCAGCGAGCCGACTAGCGGGGGGGCCCACAATGAGCAGTTCTTC	CASSEPTSGGAHNEQFF
once	TRBD2	TRBV19	TRBJ2-1	TGTGCCAGTAGTATTGTACTAGCGGGACCCAATGAGCAGTTCTTC	CASSIVLAGPNEQFF
many	TRBD1	TRBV28	TRBJ2-1	TGTGCCGGATCCTGGACAGGGGGCAATGAGCAGTTCTTC	CAGSWTGGNEQFF
NA	TRBD1	TRBV10-1	TRBJ2-5	TGCGCCAGCAGTGAGATAGGACAGGGGGTTGATGAGACCCAGTACTTC	CASSEIGQGVDETQYF
few	NA	TRBV7-6	TRBJ2-7	TGTGCCAGCAGCCCCCCTTTGTTGGGGATCTACGAGCAGTACTTC	CASSPPLLGIYEQYF
NA	TRBD2	TRBV6-5	TRBJ2-2	TGTGCCAGCAGTGCCGGACTAGCCGGGGAGCTGTTTTTT	CASSAGLAGELFF
NA	NA	TRBV7-9	TRBJ2-1	TGTGCCAGCAGCGCACCCCGGGGGCGGAATGAGCAGTTCTTC	CASSAPRGRNEQFF
once	NA	TRBV5-8	TRBJ2-4	TGTGCCAGCAGCTTGTCGCAGGGGTTTTCCAAAAACATTCAGTACTTC	CASSLSQGFSKNIQYF
NA	NA	TRBV19	TRBJ1-1	TGTGCCAGTAGTACCATTTGGAGCGAATCCGGCACTGAAGCTTTCTTT	CASSTIWSESGTEAFF
NA	NA	TRBV2	TRBJ2-3	TGTGCCAGCAGTGAAGGGACCGCGGATTACACAGATACGCAGTATTTT	CASSEGTADYTDTQYF
NA	NA	TRBV5-6	TRBJ2-7	TGTGCCAGCAGCCCCTACGGAACAGGATCAAGCTCCTACGAGCAGTACTTC	CASSPYGTGSSSYEQYF